This is a list of T cell receptor beta chains from one sample in a study of post-analysis software for immune sequencing data. TCRdb ran MiXCR on the PCR reads and lists one entry per CDR3 protein. The table lists roughly 800,000 distinct CDR3 sequences, 25% to 30% of them singletons. Specimen: blood. The receptors derive from a girl under 18 with multiple sclerosis. The CDR3 runs from the conserved cysteine through the conserved F or W. The order of the fields is clone size, D gene, J gene, V gene, CDR3 DNA, CDR3 protein. D genes are given only for firm matches. Clone size appears in some rows only: once, few, many, or a class for an expanded clone.

size: once
D: NA
J: TRBJ2-7
V: TRBV9
DNA: TGTGCCAGCAGCGTAGGGGCGGTATCCTACGAGCAGTACTTC
CDR3: CASSVGAVSYEQYF

size: NA
D: NA
J: TRBJ2-1
V: TRBV7-2
DNA: TGTGCCAGCAGCTTAGTCGGGACTCAACAGTTCTTC
CDR3: CASSLVGTQQFF

size: NA
D: NA
J: TRBJ2-5
V: TRBV28
DNA: TGTGCCAGTCACGACAGGAATAAAGAGACCCAGTACTTC
CDR3: CASHDRNKETQYF

size: NA
D: NA
J: TRBJ1-4
V: TRBV7-9
DNA: TGTGCCAGCAGCTCCAACAGGGCACCTAATGAAAAACTGTTTTTT
CDR3: CASSSNRAPNEKLFF

size: few
D: TRBD1
J: TRBJ2-7
V: TRBV6-6
DNA: TGTGCCAGCAGTCGCACCGGGACAGGACTCTACGAGCAGTACTTC
CDR3: CASSRTGTGLYEQYF

size: NA
D: NA
J: TRBJ1-1
V: TRBV14
DNA: TGTGCCAGCAGCCAAGAGCTAGCCGCGCGGGGTGAAGCTTTCTTT
CDR3: CASSQELAARGEAFF

size: NA
D: TRBD1
J: TRBJ2-6
V: TRBV5-1
DNA: TGCGCCAGCAGTGGGACAGGGACCGGGGCCAACGTCCGGACTTTC
CDR3: CASSGTGTGANVRTF

size: NA
D: NA
J: TRBJ2-1
V: TRBV7-2
DNA: TGTGCCAGCAGCCCAATGGTAGCTTGGAATGAGCAGTTCTTC
CDR3: CASSPMVAWNEQFF

size: NA
D: NA
J: TRBJ2-1
V: TRBV14
DNA: TGTGCCAGCAGCCAAGGCCCTTTAGAGCAGTTCTTTATAGAGCAGTTCTTC
CDR3: CASSQGPLEQFFIEQFF

size: NA
D: TRBD1
J: TRBJ2-1
V: TRBV14
DNA: TGTGCCAGCAGCCACCGGGACAGAATCCCCTATGAGCAGTTCTTC
CDR3: CASSHRDRIPYEQFF

size: few
D: TRBD1
J: TRBJ2-3
V: TRBV29-1
DNA: TGCAGCGTAGGGGGCTTCACAGATACGCAGTATTTT
CDR3: CSVGGFTDTQYF

size: NA
D: NA
J: TRBJ2-1
V: TRBV12-3/TRBV12-4
DNA: TGTGCCAGCAGTTTCAGACTTAGGGGATACAATGAGCAGTTCTTC
CDR3: CASSFRLRGYNEQFF

size: few
D: NA
J: TRBJ2-1
V: TRBV15
DNA: TGTGCCACCAGCAGTCAAAGGAGCTCCTACAATGAGCAGTTCTTC
CDR3: CATSSQRSSYNEQFF

size: NA
D: NA
J: TRBJ2-5
V: TRBV4-2
DNA: TGTGCCAGCAGCCAAGATAGGGCCGAAGGGACCCAGTACTTC
CDR3: CASSQDRAEGTQYF

size: NA
D: TRBD2
J: TRBJ2-1
V: TRBV29-1
DNA: TGCAGCGCGGGACTAGCGGGAGGGGGGGAGCAGTTCTTC
CDR3: CSAGLAGGGEQFF

size: few
D: NA
J: TRBJ1-1
V: TRBV4-1
DNA: TGCGCCAGCAGCGGGGGGAAGAACACTGAAGCTTTCTTT
CDR3: CASSGGKNTEAFF

size: few
D: NA
J: TRBJ1-1
V: TRBV5-1
DNA: TGCGCCAGCAGCTTGCCCAGGGGAAACACTGAAGCTTTCTTT
CDR3: CASSLPRGNTEAFF

size: NA
D: NA
J: TRBJ2-2
V: TRBV6-4
DNA: TGTGCCAGCAGTGACGTGGGTGCCGGGGAGCTGTTTTTT
CDR3: CASSDVGAGELFF

size: few
D: NA
J: TRBJ1-5
V: TRBV12-3/TRBV12-4
DNA: TGTGCCAGCAGTTGGACTCAACTAAATCAGCCCCAGCATTTT
CDR3: CASSWTQLNQPQHF

size: NA
D: NA
J: TRBJ1-1
V: TRBV15
DNA: TGTGCCACCAGCAGGCAGAACACTGAAGCTTTCTTT
CDR3: CATSRQNTEAFF

size: NA
D: NA
J: TRBJ2-1
V: TRBV29-1
DNA: TGCAGCGTTGAAGTTTCAGGAGGGTTGGGTGAGCAGTTCTTC
CDR3: CSVEVSGGLGEQFF

size: NA
D: NA
J: TRBJ1-4
V: TRBV20-1
DNA: TGCAGTGCTAGAATCAACGGGGCTGAAAAACGGTTTTTT
CDR3: CSARINGAEKRFF

size: few
D: NA
J: TRBJ2-7
V: TRBV10-3
DNA: TGTGCCATCAGTGATCGGGGAGTGAACTACGAGCAGTACTTC
CDR3: CAISDRGVNYEQYF

size: few
D: TRBD2
J: TRBJ2-7
V: TRBV20-1
DNA: TGCAGTGCTAGAGATCGGTACAGCGGGAGCCTCCACGAGCAGTACTTC
CDR3: CSARDRYSGSLHEQYF

size: NA
D: TRBD2
J: TRBJ2-3
V: TRBV28
DNA: TGTGCCAGCAGTTCGTCGACTAGCGGGGGGGCGTGGGATACGCAGTATTTT
CDR3: CASSSSTSGGAWDTQYF

size: many
D: TRBD1
J: TRBJ2-1
V: TRBV5-1
DNA: TGCGCCAGCAGCTCGGGACAGGGTGAGAATGAGCAGTTCTTC
CDR3: CASSSGQGENEQFF

size: NA
D: NA
J: TRBJ1-1
V: TRBV10-1
DNA: TGCGCCAGCAGTGAATCGGGGTCCGTCCGGGCTTTCTTT
CDR3: CASSESGSVRAFF

size: NA
D: NA
J: TRBJ2-3
V: TRBV6-5
DNA: TGTGCCAGCAGTCCAACTCCTGGTACGCAGTATTTT
CDR3: CASSPTPGTQYF

size: few
D: NA
J: TRBJ1-1
V: TRBV10-3
DNA: TGTGCCATCAGTGTGGGGGATGAAGCTTTCTTT
CDR3: CAISVGDEAFF

size: many
D: NA
J: TRBJ2-5
V: TRBV10-3
DNA: TGTGCCATCAGGGGAGCAAGGGGCGAAGAGACCCAGTACTTC
CDR3: CAIRGARGEETQYF

size: few
D: NA
J: TRBJ1-2
V: TRBV7-8
DNA: TGTGCCAGCAGCGGGTCGATGGGGGGCTACACCTTC
CDR3: CASSGSMGGYTF

size: NA
D: NA
J: TRBJ2-5
V: TRBV5-1
DNA: TGCGCCAGCAGCTCACAGGGATTGAAAGAGACCCAGTACTTC
CDR3: CASSSQGLKETQYF

size: NA
D: NA
J: TRBJ2-5
V: TRBV20-1
DNA: TGCAGCTCTGGGCGACAGCAAGAGACCCAGTACTTC
CDR3: CSSGRQQETQYF

size: NA
D: NA
J: TRBJ1-5
V: TRBV29-1
DNA: TGCAGCGTTGGCGGGCCCGATCAGCCCCAGCATTTT
CDR3: CSVGGPDQPQHF

size: NA
D: NA
J: TRBJ2-5
V: TRBV7-2
DNA: TGTACCAGCAGCTTAGCGTCAGGGAGCGAGACCCAGTACTTC
CDR3: CTSSLASGSETQYF

size: NA
D: NA
J: TRBJ2-1
V: TRBV6-2/TRBV6-3
DNA: TGTGCCAGCAGTTACGGTCCGGTCCACTCCTACAATGAGCAGTTCTTC
CDR3: CASSYGPVHSYNEQFF

size: NA
D: NA
J: TRBJ2-7
V: TRBV5-1
DNA: TGCGCCAGCAGCTTCAGGGCGAGCGGCGGTCGAGCCTACGAGCAGTACTTC
CDR3: CASSFRASGGRAYEQYF

size: few
D: NA
J: TRBJ1-1
V: TRBV20-1
DNA: TGCAGTGCTAGACGGGAGGTGGGGGGGGCTGAAGCTTTCTTT
CDR3: CSARREVGGAEAFF

size: NA
D: TRBD2
J: TRBJ2-3
V: TRBV7-2
DNA: TGTGCCAGCAGCCCCCGCCCACTAGCGGGAGCGCAGTATTTT
CDR3: CASSPRPLAGAQYF

size: NA
D: NA
J: TRBJ2-7
V: TRBV20-1
DNA: TGCAGTGCTAGGATGGCGTGGGATCTCAACGAGCAGTACTTC
CDR3: CSARMAWDLNEQYF

size: NA
D: TRBD1
J: TRBJ2-3
V: TRBV27
DNA: TGTGCCAGCAGGGATTCCTGGACAGGGTGGCATACGCAGTATTTT
CDR3: CASRDSWTGWHTQYF